The clone carrying this T cell receptor beta chain was seen more than once but under ten times. This specimen comes from a study of T-cell reconstitution after alpha-beta-depleted transplantation in children. CDR1 is DFQATT and CDR2 is SNEGSKA in the germline V gene (reference sequence). Trimming took 6 bases from V and 6 from J, leaving 14 bases between them. The CDR3 has 12 amino acids. Unique molecular identifiers were used to barcode this TCRbeta library. TCRdb itself ran the PCR reads through MiXCR, one entry per CDR3 protein. The profile shows 640,000 or so distinct CDR3 sequences, roughly 17% of them singletons.

V gene TRBV20-1 combines with J gene TRBJ1-1; perhaps TRBD1 as D (6 bases). This TCR was sampled from a human donor who donated a stem cell graft to a child with acute myeloid leukemia. This specimen consisted of PBMCs from the stem cell graft donor, obtained from the stem cell graft. The CDR3 nucleotides read TGCAGTGCCAGCAAACAGGGCCCTGAAGCTTTCTTT. It specifies CSASKQGPEAFF.